These T cell receptor beta chains were read from a single sample in a study of T cell repertoires in cytomegalovirus infection. No antigen has been identified for these receptors. TCRdb re-derived calls from the reads in MiXCR, one entry per CDR3 protein. The sample shows about 360,000 distinct CDR3 sequences, about a third of them seen only once. The material sequenced was cultured PBMCs, taken from culture after CMV antigen stimulation. The receptors come from a human donor in good health (CMV status not recorded). Some clones in this sample may be carry-over from other donors' samples. CDR3s include the opening cysteine and the closing phenylalanine or tryptophan. Fields, in order: clone size, D gene, V gene, J gene, CDR3 DNA, CDR3 protein. D genes are given only for firm matches. Clone sizes are given selectively: once, few, many, or a class where the clone is expanded.

clone_size: .
d_call: .
v_call: TRBV7-9
j_call: TRBJ2-5
cdr3_nt: TGTGCCAGCAGCTTAATGGGGTTGGGAGAGACCCAGTACTTC
cdr3_aa: CASSLMGLGETQYF

clone_size: once
d_call: .
v_call: TRBV19
j_call: TRBJ2-5
cdr3_nt: TGTGCCAGTAGTATATCCAAAGAGACCCAGTACTTC
cdr3_aa: CASSISKETQYF

clone_size: few
d_call: TRBD2
v_call: TRBV10-3
j_call: TRBJ2-7
cdr3_nt: TGTGCCACCCTACCGTCTAGCGGGAGGGTACCTCATGAGCAGTACTTC
cdr3_aa: CATLPSSGRVPHEQYF

clone_size: few
d_call: TRBD2
v_call: TRBV7-2
j_call: TRBJ2-3
cdr3_nt: TGTGCCAGCAGCTTTGGCGGGAGCCGAGCAGATACGCAGTATTTT
cdr3_aa: CASSFGGSRADTQYF

clone_size: once
d_call: .
v_call: TRBV20-1
j_call: TRBJ2-3
cdr3_nt: TGCAGTGCTATTTGGGCCGAGATAAGCACAGATACGCAGTATTTT
cdr3_aa: CSAIWAEISTDTQYF

clone_size: .
d_call: .
v_call: TRBV19
j_call: TRBJ1-5
cdr3_nt: TGTGCCAGTAGTCCCGAGTGGGTTAGCAATCAGCCCCAGCATTTT
cdr3_aa: CASSPEWVSNQPQHF

clone_size: .
d_call: TRBD2
v_call: TRBV28
j_call: TRBJ2-7
cdr3_nt: TGTGCCAGCAGTTTCTGGACTAGCGGGAGGTACGAGCAGTACTTC
cdr3_aa: CASSFWTSGRYEQYF

clone_size: medium-sized
d_call: .
v_call: TRBV7-8
j_call: TRBJ2-5
cdr3_nt: TGTGCCAGCAGCTTAAATCCACGCGGTGCCAGTGGGGAGACCCAGTACTTC
cdr3_aa: CASSLNPRGASGETQYF

clone_size: .
d_call: .
v_call: TRBV6-2/TRBV6-3
j_call: TRBJ2-5
cdr3_nt: TGTGCCAGCAGACCTGGGGGGGGCCCGGTAGGAAAGACCCAGTACTTC
cdr3_aa: CASRPGGGPVGKTQYF

clone_size: .
d_call: TRBD1
v_call: TRBV28
j_call: TRBJ1-6
cdr3_nt: TGTGCCAGCAGCGTCCGGGGACAGGGCAATTCACCCCTCCACTTT
cdr3_aa: CASSVRGQGNSPLHF

clone_size: .
d_call: .
v_call: TRBV30
j_call: TRBJ1-5
cdr3_nt: TGTGCCTGGAGCGGGGCTCTGGCGTACGGGAGCAATCAGCCCCAGCATTTT
cdr3_aa: CAWSGALAYGSNQPQHF

clone_size: .
d_call: TRBD2
v_call: TRBV6-2/TRBV6-3
j_call: TRBJ2-5
cdr3_nt: TGTGCCAGCGACCGGCCGGGACTAGCGGAGGAGACCCAGTACTTC
cdr3_aa: CASDRPGLAEETQYF

clone_size: few
d_call: .
v_call: TRBV4-3
j_call: TRBJ2-1
cdr3_nt: TGCGCCAGCAGCCAAGAATCGGCAGGTTCGCAGTTCTTC
cdr3_aa: CASSQESAGSQFF

clone_size: .
d_call: .
v_call: TRBV19
j_call: TRBJ1-5
cdr3_nt: TGTGCCAGTAGTATGTCTGGGTTTGGCAATCAGCCCCAGCATTTT
cdr3_aa: CASSMSGFGNQPQHF

clone_size: many
d_call: TRBD1
v_call: TRBV5-8
j_call: TRBJ2-7
cdr3_nt: TGTGCCAGCAGCTTGGGGCAGGGGGTATACGAGCAGTACTTC
cdr3_aa: CASSLGQGVYEQYF

clone_size: .
d_call: TRBD1
v_call: TRBV27
j_call: TRBJ1-1
cdr3_nt: TGTGCCAGCAGTGGGACAGGGGGTTTCGCTGAAGCTTTCTTT
cdr3_aa: CASSGTGGFAEAFF

clone_size: .
d_call: TRBD2
v_call: TRBV19
j_call: TRBJ2-1
cdr3_nt: TGTGCCAGTAGTATAGTACTAGCGGGCCGGATCCATTTCGAGCAGTTCTTC
cdr3_aa: CASSIVLAGRIHFEQFF

clone_size: many
d_call: .
v_call: TRBV7-2
j_call: TRBJ2-3
cdr3_nt: TGTGCCAGCAGCCCATTGGATACGCAGTATTTT
cdr3_aa: CASSPLDTQYF

clone_size: .
d_call: TRBD2
v_call: TRBV29-1
j_call: TRBJ2-3
cdr3_nt: TGCAGCGTTGAAGATCCAGGCGGGAGGCGGGTTTTCACAGATACGCAGTATTTT
cdr3_aa: CSVEDPGGRRVFTDTQYF

clone_size: .
d_call: .
v_call: TRBV7-2
j_call: TRBJ1-5
cdr3_nt: TGTGCCAGCAGCCCTTCATCGGGCTCCACCCCGAATCAGCCCCAGCATTTT
cdr3_aa: CASSPSSGSTPNQPQHF

clone_size: .
d_call: .
v_call: TRBV27
j_call: TRBJ1-4
cdr3_nt: TGTGCCAGCAGGAGGAGGGACGCAACTAATGAAAAACTGTTTTTT
cdr3_aa: CASRRRDATNEKLFF

clone_size: few
d_call: TRBD2
v_call: TRBV20-1
j_call: TRBJ2-1
cdr3_nt: TGCAGTGCTAGAGGGACTAGCGGGGTGAAGCCTGAGCAGTTCTTC
cdr3_aa: CSARGTSGVKPEQFF

clone_size: .
d_call: TRBD2
v_call: TRBV11-2
j_call: TRBJ2-5
cdr3_nt: TGTGCCAGCAACCAAGATAGCGGGAGAAAAGAGACCCAGTACTTC
cdr3_aa: CASNQDSGRKETQYF

clone_size: many
d_call: TRBD1
v_call: TRBV7-9
j_call: TRBJ2-3
cdr3_nt: TGTGCCAGCAGCTTAGAACAGGGGACAGATACGCAGTATTTT
cdr3_aa: CASSLEQGTDTQYF

clone_size: once
d_call: .
v_call: TRBV15
j_call: TRBJ1-2
cdr3_nt: TGTGCCACCAGCAGAGGGGCAGGGAAAGGCTACACCTTC
cdr3_aa: CATSRGAGKGYTF

clone_size: many
d_call: TRBD1
v_call: TRBV28
j_call: TRBJ2-7
cdr3_nt: TGTGCCAGCAGCCTAGTTGGGACAGGGGTTTACGAGCAGTACTTC
cdr3_aa: CASSLVGTGVYEQYF

clone_size: few
d_call: .
v_call: TRBV7-2
j_call: TRBJ1-2
cdr3_nt: TGTGCCAGCAGCCGTATCTGGGACATAGCTAACTATGGCTACACCTTC
cdr3_aa: CASSRIWDIANYGYTF

clone_size: .
d_call: TRBD2
v_call: TRBV4-1
j_call: TRBJ2-7
cdr3_nt: TGCGCCAGCAGCCAAGAGTCTAGCGGGACGGCCTACGAGCAGTACTTC
cdr3_aa: CASSQESSGTAYEQYF